The subject of this entry is one T cell receptor (beta chain). Its specificity is unknown. This CDR3 region has 14 residues. Trimming took 4 bases from V and 8 from J; bases not matched to a gene: 5. Germline-derived CDR1 and CDR2 are SEHNR and FQNEAQ (reference sequence). The study reverse transcribed the entire isolated RNA, so it sequenced expressed TCRB transcripts. Samples of naive, central memory and regulatory T cells yielded a mean of about 3.6 million reads. Using immunoSEQ multiplex PCR, the repertoire was profiled, and TCRdb retains in-frame clones only, with some absent. The sample yields about 360,000 clones, roughly an eighth seen once. The data derive from a study of beta chain features in type 1 diabetes. Study summary: Patient and healthy donor groups were alike in age, gender and cell yields. Notes on the study in general: When Type 1 diabetes patients were examined, their TCRB CDR3s proved moderately but significantly shorter in all four CD4+ subsets.

This sequence joins TRBV7-9 and TRBJ2-3, with 11 bases identical to TRBD2. The sample taken for sequencing was naive CD4+ T cells from blood. The TCR comes from a man younger than 35 in good health. The CDR3 region has the DNA TGTGCCAGCAGCTGGACTAGCGGGCAGGGTACGCAGTATTTT. It codes for CASSWTSGQGTQYF.